This T cell receptor beta chain was retrieved from a study of blood T cell repertoires in COVID-19. Study overall: Sites across the United States, Italy and Spain contributed samples from acute and convalescent COVID-19. T cells, B-cell-depleted T cells, or PBMCs supplied cDNA or gDNA.

As originally analysed: Amplification of reference gene primers provided the estimated nucleated cell counts. Sequencing was performed with immunoSEQ multiplex PCR; in TCRdb, only in-frame clones are kept and a portion is missing. D and trimming come from the DNA, and the V and J calls and clone size come from that table. Here the sample spans roughly 250,000 clones, 85% to 95% being singletons. The germline gives CDR1 SGHRS, CDR2 YFSETQ. The V end was cut by 0 bases, the J end by 4 bases, with 19 bases between. CDR3 size: 17 residues. This sequence joins TRBV5-1 and TRBJ1-2; perhaps TRBD1 as D (6 bases). The sequenced sample was peripheral blood. The TCR originated in a man aged 25 to 45 with COVID-19, enrolled during active disease. DNA for the CDR3: TGCGCCAGCAGCTTGGCCCCCCAGGGGTCTTATCGCTATGGCTACACCTTC. Residues: CASSLAPQGSYRYGYTF. Full variable domain (remainder filled in from reference TRBV5-1 and TRBJ1-2): KAGVTQTPRYLIKTRGQQVTLSCSPISGHRSVSWYQQTPGQGLQFLFEYFSETQRNKGNFPGRFSGRQFSNSRSEMNVSTLELGDSALYLCASSLAPQGSYRYGYTFGSGTRLTVV.